The TCR beta chain under discussion was sequenced for a study of blood T cell repertoires in COVID-19 (dated by TCRdb to about 2020). Concerning the study at large: The collaborator samples originated in the United States, Italy and Spain and spanned the acute and convalescent phases of COVID-19. The repertoires were released in a freely available public database intended as a resource for research on the immune response to SARS-CoV-2. The prospective study material was composed of cDNA or gDNA derived from T cells, B-cell-depleted T cells, or PBMCs. Nearly every sample came with metadata listing a de-identified subject ID, COVID-19 status, age in years and sex. Deeply sampled blood TCRbeta repertoires from subjects exposed to, actively infected with, or recovered from COVID-19 were included in the dataset. Where HLA class I and class II types were available, the types were taken from metadata supplied by the sample provider, not from assay-based typing. Samples were obtained from the ongoing ImmuneRACE study (first 160 participants) and from 1,254 subjects provided by 6 global collaborators. General conclusions and limits of the study: The quantity of clinical and demographic metadata differed by source and by participant and was supplied without curation.

Notes on this clone: Its antigen is unknown. No base quality information exists; no much larger clone differs at one position.

TCRbeta CDR3 regions were amplified from genomic DNA by means of the immunoSEQ Assay, a bias-controlled multiplex PCR. In the paper's pipeline: Nucleated cell counts per sample were estimated from amplification of reference gene primers within the assay. To quantify the absolute abundance of each unique TCRbeta CDR3 rearrangement, sequence reads were collapsed and filtered. Productive Simpson clonality was computed per sample as the square root of Simpson's diversity index over productive rearrangements. The source is immuneACCESS, and TCRdb retained only in-frame sequences with V and J called. Part of the clones is not carried over; for the studies checked, unresolved V genes explain less than half of this, and the remainder is unexplained. V and J calls plus clone size are reproduced from that table; the DNA served to infer D and trimming. This sample is represented by 130,000 or so clones; roughly 84% of them were singletons. The leading ten clones occupy under 4% of the sample.

Participants in the prospective study were enrolled through a virtual design, were aged roughly 18 to 90 years, and lived in roughly 25 United States geographic areas. Cohort assignment in the prospective study relied on participant-reported clinical history from a screening survey and a study questionnaire. Recovered participants in ImmuneRACE Cohort 3 were defined by two consecutive negative NP/OP PCR tests, clearance by a healthcare professional, or resolution of symptoms. In the prospective study, whole blood, serum and a nasopharyngeal or oropharyngeal swab were collected from each participant by mobile phlebotomists. Additional blood draws and questionnaires over an approximately two-month period could optionally be provided by prospective study participants. Before DNA extraction, blood samples from the prospective study were shipped at room temperature or frozen. The CDR3 has 16 amino acids, counting the end cysteine and phenylalanine. The kept DNA is CDR3 alone, 48 bases in frame from the first base. CDR1 and CDR2 are read off the germline V gene as SGHDT and YYEEEE. V lost 2 bases and J lost 4 bases; the stretch between them is 16 bases long.

The sequence links TRBV5-6 to TRBJ1-5; a weak D assignment points to TRBD1 (5 bases agree). Source material: PBMCs or T cells enriched from blood (not recorded which). This clonotype was sampled from a woman in her twenties or thirties who had recovered from COVID-19. The CDR3 region: CASSFGRTGGNQPQHF. In nucleotides, the sequence is TGTGCCAGCAGCTTCGGCAGGACCGGGGGAAATCAGCCCCAGCATTTT. Full variable domain (CDR3 extended with the reference TRBV5-6 and TRBJ1-5 proteins): DAGVTQSPTHLIKTRGQQVTLRCSPKSGHDTVSWYQQALGQGPQFIFQYYEEEERQRGNFPDRFSGHQFPNYSSELNVNALLLGDSALYLCASSFGRTGGNQPQHFGDGTRLSIL.